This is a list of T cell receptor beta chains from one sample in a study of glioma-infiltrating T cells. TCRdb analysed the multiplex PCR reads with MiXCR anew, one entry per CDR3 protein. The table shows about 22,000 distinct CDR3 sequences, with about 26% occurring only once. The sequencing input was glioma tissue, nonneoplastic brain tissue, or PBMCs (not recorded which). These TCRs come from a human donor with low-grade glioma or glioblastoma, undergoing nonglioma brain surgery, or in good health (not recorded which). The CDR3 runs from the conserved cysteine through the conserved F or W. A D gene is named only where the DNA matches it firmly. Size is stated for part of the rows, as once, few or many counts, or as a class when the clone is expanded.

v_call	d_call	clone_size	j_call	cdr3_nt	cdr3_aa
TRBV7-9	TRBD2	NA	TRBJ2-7	TGTGCCAGCACCAATAGCGGGGGGCCGCACTCTTACGAGCAGTACTTC	CASTNSGGPHSYEQYF
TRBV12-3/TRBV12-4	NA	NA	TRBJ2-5	TGTGCCAGCAGTTCCACTACAGGGTCCGAGACCCAGTACTTC	CASSSTTGSETQYF
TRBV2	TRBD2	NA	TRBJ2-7	TGTGCCAGCGAGCGGGGGGCCTACGAGCAGTACTTC	CASERGAYEQYF
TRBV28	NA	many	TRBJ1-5	TGTGCCAGCAGTTTACCAGGGGAGAGCAATCAGCCCCAGCATTTT	CASSLPGESNQPQHF
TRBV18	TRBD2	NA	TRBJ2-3	TGTGCCAGCTCACCACCGCAGACTAGCGGAGCCCTCGGTACGCAGTATTTT	CASSPPQTSGALGTQYF
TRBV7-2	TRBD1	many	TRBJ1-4	TGTGCCAGCAGCTCAGGACAGGGGTTGAGTAATGAAAAACTGTTTTTT	CASSSGQGLSNEKLFF
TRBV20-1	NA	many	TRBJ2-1	TGCAGTGCTCCGACTGGAAGGGAGCAGTTCTTC	CSAPTGREQFF
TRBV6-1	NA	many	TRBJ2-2	TGTGCCAGCAGTCCACAGGGAACCGGGGAGCTGTTTTTT	CASSPQGTGELFF
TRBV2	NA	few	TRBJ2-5	TGTGCCAGCAGTGTTCTGGGGACCCAGTACTTC	CASSVLGTQYF
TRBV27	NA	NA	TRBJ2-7	TGTGCCAGCAGTTTATCGGCTAGCGTCGAGCAGTACTTC	CASSLSASVEQYF
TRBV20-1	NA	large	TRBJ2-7	TGCAGTGCCAACATGGGGGCGGGGGCTACCTACGAGCAGTACTTC	CSANMGAGATYEQYF
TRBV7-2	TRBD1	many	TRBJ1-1	TGTGCCAGCAGCTGGCCGGACAGGCACACTGAAGCTTTCTTT	CASSWPDRHTEAFF
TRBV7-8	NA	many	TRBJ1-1	TGTGCCAGCAGCCTATCGGCAGGTCATAACACTGAAGCTTTCTTT	CASSLSAGHNTEAFF
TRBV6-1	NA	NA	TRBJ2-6	TGTGCCAGCAGCAGGGTCCGGAGCTCTGGGGCCAACGTCCCGACTTTC	CASSRVRSSGANVPTF
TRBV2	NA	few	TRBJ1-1	TGTGCCAGTCGACTGAGGGAGATCACTGAAGCTTTCTTT	CASRLREITEAFF
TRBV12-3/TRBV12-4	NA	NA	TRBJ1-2	TGTGCCAGCAGGACCGGGACAACCTACTATGGCTGCACCTTC	CASRTGTTYYGCTF
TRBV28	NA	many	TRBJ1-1	TGTGCCAGCAGTCTCCCCCAACAGGGGAACACTGAAGCTTTCTTT	CASSLPQQGNTEAFF
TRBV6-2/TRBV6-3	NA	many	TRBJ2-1	TGTGCCAGCAGTTACTCGGTAGGAGGGGTATATCGGGGTGAGCAGTTCTTC	CASSYSVGGVYRGEQFF
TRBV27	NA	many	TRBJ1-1	TGTGCCAGCCGGGACAACATGAACACTGAAGCTTTCTTT	CASRDNMNTEAFF
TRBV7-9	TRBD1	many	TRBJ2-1	TGTGCCAGCAGCCTGGACAGGGACCTCTACAATGAGCAGTTCTTC	CASSLDRDLYNEQFF
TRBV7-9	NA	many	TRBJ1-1	TGTGCCAGCAGCTTAGATCACCACCTCATGAACACTGAAGCTTTCTTT	CASSLDHHLMNTEAFF
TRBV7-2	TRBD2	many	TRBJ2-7	TGTGCCAGCAGCTTAGGACTAGCGGGGGGGCTTGATGAGCAGTACTTC	CASSLGLAGGLDEQYF
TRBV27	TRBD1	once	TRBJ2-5	TGTGCCAGCAGGTGGACAGGGTTCGAGACCCAGTACTTC	CASRWTGFETQYF
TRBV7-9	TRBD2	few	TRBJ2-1	TGTGCCGGCAGCTTAGGAGCGGGGGGAATAAATGAGCAGTTCTTC	CAGSLGAGGINEQFF
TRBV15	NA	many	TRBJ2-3	TGTGCCACCAGCAAGAAGGCAACCTCCTCCACAGATACGCAGTATTTT	CATSKKATSSTDTQYF